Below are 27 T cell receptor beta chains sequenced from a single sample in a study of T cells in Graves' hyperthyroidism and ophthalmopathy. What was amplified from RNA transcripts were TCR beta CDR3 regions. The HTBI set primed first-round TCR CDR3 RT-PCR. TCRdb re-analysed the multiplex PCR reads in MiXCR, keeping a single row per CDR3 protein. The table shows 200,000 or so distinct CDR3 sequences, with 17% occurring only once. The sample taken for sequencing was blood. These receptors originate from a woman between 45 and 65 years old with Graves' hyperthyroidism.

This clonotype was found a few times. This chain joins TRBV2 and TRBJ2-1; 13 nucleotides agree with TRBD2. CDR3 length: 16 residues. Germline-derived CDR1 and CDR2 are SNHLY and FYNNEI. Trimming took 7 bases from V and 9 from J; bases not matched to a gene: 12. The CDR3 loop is CASTEGGLAGATEQFF. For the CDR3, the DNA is TGTGCCAGCACCGAAGGAGGACTAGCGGGAGCGACTGAGCAGTTCTTC.

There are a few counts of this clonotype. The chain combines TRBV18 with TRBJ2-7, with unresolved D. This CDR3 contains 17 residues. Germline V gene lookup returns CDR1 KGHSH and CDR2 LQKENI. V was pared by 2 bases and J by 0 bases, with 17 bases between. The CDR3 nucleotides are TGTGCCAGCTCACCAACTTCGGTTCTGACGAGCTCCTACGAGCAGTACTTC. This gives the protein CASSPTSVLTSSYEQYF.

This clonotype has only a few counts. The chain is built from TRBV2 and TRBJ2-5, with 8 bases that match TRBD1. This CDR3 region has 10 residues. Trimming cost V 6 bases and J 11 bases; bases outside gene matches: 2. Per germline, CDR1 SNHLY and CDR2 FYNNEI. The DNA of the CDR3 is TGTGCCAGCAGCGACAGGGGACAGTACTTC. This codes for CASSDRGQYF.

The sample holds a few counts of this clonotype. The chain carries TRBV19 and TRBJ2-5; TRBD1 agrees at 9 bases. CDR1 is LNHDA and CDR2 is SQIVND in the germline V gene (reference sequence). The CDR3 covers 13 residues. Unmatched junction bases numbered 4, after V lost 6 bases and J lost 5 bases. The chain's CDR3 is CASRRQGVETQYF. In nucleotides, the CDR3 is TGTGCCAGTAGGCGACAGGGGGTTGAGACCCAGTACTTC.

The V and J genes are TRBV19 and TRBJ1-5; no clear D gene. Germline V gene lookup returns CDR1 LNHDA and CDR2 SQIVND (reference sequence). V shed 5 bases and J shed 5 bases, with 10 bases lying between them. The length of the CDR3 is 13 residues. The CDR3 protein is CASSYNSDQPQHF. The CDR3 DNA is TGTGCCAGTAGTTATAACAGCGATCAGCCCCAGCATTTT.

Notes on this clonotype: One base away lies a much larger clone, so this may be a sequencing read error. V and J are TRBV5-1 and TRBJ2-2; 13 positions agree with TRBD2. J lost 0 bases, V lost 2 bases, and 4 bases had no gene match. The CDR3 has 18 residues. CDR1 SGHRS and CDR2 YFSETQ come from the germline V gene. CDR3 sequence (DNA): TGCGCCAGCAGCTTCGGACTAGCGGGGGCAACGAACACCGGGGAGCTGTTTTTT. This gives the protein CASSFGLAGATNTGELFF.

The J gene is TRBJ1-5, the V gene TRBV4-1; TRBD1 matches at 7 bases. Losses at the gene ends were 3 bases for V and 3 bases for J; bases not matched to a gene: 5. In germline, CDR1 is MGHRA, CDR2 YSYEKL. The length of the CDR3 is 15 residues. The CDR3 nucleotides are TGCGCCAGCAGCCACTCCGACAGGGCCAATCAGCCCCAGCATTTT. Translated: CASSHSDRANQPQHF.

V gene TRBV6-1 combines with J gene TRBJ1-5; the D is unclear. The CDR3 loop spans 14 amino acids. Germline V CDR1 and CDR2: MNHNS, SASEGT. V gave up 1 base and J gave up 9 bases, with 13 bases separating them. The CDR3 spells CASSEVGGRRPQHF. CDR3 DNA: TGTGCCAGCAGTGAAGTCGGTGGCAGGCGGCCCCAGCATTTT.

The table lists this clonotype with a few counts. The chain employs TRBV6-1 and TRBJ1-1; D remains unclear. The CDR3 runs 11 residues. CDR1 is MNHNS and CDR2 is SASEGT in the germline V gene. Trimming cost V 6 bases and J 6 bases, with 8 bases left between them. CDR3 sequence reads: CASSTPAEAFF. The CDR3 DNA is TGTGCCAGCAGCACCCCCGCTGAAGCTTTCTTT.

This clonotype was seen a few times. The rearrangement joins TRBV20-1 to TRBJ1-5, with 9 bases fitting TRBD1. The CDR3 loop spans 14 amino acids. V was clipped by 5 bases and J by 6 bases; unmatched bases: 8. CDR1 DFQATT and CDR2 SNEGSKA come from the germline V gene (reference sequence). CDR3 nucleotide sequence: TGCAGTGCTGGACAGGGGCGCGAGTTTCAGCCCCAGCATTTT. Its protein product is CSAGQGREFQPQHF.

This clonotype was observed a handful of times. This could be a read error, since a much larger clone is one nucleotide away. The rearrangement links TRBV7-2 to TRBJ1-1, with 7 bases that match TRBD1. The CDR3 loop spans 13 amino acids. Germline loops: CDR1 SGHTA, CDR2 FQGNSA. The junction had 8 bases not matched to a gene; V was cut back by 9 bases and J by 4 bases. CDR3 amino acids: CASSSGGSTEAFF. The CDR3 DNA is TGTGCCAGTTCTTCAGGGGGAAGCACTGAAGCTTTCTTT. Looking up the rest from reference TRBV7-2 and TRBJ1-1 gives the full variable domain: GAGVSQSPSNKVTEKGKDVELRCDPISGHTALYWYRQSLGQGLEFLIYFQGNSAPDKSGLPSDRFSAERTGGSVSTLTIQRTQQEDSAVYLCASSSGGSTEAFFGQGTRLTVV.

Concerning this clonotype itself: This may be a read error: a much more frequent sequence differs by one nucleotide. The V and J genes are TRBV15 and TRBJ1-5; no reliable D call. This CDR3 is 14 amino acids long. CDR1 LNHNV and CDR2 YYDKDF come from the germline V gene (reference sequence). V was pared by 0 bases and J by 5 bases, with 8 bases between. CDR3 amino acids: CATSRDYAHQPQHF. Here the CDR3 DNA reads TGTGCCACCAGCAGAGATTACGCGCATCAGCCCCAGCATTTT.

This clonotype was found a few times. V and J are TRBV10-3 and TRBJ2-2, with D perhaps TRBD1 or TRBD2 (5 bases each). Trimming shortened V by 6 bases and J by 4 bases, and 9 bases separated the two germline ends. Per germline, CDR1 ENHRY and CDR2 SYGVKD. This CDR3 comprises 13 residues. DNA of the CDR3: TGTGCCATCAGGGGGACCACCACCGGGGAGCTGTTTTTT. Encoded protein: CAIRGTTTGELFF.

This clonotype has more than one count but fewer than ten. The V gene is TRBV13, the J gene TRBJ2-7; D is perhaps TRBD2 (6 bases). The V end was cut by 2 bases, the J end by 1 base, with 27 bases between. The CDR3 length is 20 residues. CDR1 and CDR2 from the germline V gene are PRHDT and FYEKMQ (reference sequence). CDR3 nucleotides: TGTGCCAGCAGCTTATCATCCCGTTTTGGCACGGGGGAGTCTTCCTACGAGCAGTACTTC. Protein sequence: CASSLSSRFGTGESSYEQYF. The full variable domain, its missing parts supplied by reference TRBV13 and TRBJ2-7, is AAGVIQSPRHLIKEKRETATLKCYPIPRHDTVYWYQQGPGQDPQFLISFYEKMQSDKGSIPDRFSAQQFSDYHSELNMSSLELGDSALYFCASSLSSRFGTGESSYEQYFGPGTRLTVT.

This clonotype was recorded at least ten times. CDR3 DNA sequence: TGTGCCAGCACGGGGCCGTATAACCAAAACACGGGAACCGATGAGACCCAGTACTTC. It specifies CASTGPYNQNTGTDETQYF. The genes are TRBV12-3 or TRBV12-4 and TRBJ2-5; D could derive from TRBD1 or TRBD2 (5 bases each). Trimming removed 7 bases from V and 5 bases from J, with 32 bases in between. CDR3 length: 19 residues.

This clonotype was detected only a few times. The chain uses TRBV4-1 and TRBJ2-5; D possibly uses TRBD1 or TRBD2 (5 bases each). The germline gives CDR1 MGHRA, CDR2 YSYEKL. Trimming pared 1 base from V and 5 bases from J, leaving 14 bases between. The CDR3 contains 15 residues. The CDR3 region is CASSQGQGEGETQYF. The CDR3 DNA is TGCGCCAGCAGCCAAGGCCAGGGAGAGGGGGAGACCCAGTACTTC.

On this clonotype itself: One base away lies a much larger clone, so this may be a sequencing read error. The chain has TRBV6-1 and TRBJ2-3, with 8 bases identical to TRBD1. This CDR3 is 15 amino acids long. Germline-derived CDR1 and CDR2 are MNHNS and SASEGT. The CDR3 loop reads CASSPGQGLTGTQYF. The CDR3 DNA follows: TGTGCCAGCAGTCCTGGACAGGGACTCACAGGTACGCAGTATTTT.

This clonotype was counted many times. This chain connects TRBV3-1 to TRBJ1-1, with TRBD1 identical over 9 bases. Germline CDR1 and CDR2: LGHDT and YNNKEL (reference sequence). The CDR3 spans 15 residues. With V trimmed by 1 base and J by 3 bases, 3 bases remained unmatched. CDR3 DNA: TGTGCCAGCAGCCAAGCCGGGACAGGGTACACTGAAGCTTTCTTT. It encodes CASSQAGTGYTEAFF.

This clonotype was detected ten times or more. The CDR3 here is CASSYSWDRVKGQPQHF. The DNA for the CDR3 is TGTGCCAGCAGTTACTCGTGGGACAGGGTGAAGGGACAGCCCCAGCATTTT. The chain is built from TRBV6-6 and TRBJ1-5; 9 bases map to TRBD1. The V and J ends lost 0 bases and 7 bases, in that order; junction bases with no gene match: 10. Per the germline V gene, CDR1 is MNHNY and CDR2 is SVGAGI (reference sequence). The CDR3 runs to 17 residues.

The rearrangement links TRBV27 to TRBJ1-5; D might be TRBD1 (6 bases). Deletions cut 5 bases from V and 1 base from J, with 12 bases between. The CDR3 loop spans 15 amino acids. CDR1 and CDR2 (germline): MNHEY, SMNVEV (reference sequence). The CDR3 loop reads CASSAGTRSNQPQHF. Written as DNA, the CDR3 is TGTGCCAGCAGTGCCGGGACAAGAAGCAATCAGCCCCAGCATTTT.

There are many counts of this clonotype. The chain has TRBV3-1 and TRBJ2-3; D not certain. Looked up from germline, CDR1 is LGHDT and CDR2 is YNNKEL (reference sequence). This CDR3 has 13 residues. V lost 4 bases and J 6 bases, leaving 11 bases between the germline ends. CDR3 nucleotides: TGTGCCAGCAGCCGGGCGGTGGAGGATACGCAGTATTTT. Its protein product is CASSRAVEDTQYF.

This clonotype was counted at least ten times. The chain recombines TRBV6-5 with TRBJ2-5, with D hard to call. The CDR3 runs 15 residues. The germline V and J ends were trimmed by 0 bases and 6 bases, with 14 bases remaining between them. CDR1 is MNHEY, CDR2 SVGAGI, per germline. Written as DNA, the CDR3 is TGTGCCAGCAGTTACTCGAGAATGGGTGGCCAGACCCAGTACTTC. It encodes CASSYSRMGGQTQYF.

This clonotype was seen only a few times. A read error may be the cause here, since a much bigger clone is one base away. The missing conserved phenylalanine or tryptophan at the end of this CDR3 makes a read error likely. CDR3 sequence (DNA): TGTGCCAGCAGTCTTGATCGGACGGCGATCTATGGCTACACCCTC. Translation gives CASSLDRTAIYGYTL. The chain joins TRBV27 to TRBJ1-2; D unclear. Germline CDR1 is MNHEY and CDR2 is SMNVEV (reference sequence). Trimming shortened V by 5 bases and J by 4 bases, and 17 bases separated the two germline ends. CDR3 length: 15 amino acids.

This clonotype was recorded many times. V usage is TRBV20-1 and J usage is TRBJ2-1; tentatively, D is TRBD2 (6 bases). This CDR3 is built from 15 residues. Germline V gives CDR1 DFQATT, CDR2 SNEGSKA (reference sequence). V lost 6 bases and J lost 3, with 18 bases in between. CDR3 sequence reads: CSAGQEGRGYNEQFF. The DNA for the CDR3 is TGCAGTGCCGGCCAGGAGGGCCGGGGCTACAATGAGCAGTTCTTC.

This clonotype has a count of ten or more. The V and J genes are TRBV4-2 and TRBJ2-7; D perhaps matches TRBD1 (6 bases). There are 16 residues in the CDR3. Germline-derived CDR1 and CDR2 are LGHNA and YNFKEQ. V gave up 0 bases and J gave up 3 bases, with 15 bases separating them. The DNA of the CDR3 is TGTGCCAGCAGCCAAGATCTGGCAGGGGAAGTCTACGAGCAGTACTTC. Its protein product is CASSQDLAGEVYEQYF.

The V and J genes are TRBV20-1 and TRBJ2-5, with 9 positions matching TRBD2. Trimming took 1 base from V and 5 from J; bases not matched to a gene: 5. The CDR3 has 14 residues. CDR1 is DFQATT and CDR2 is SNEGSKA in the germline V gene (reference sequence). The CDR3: CSARVAGVEETQYF. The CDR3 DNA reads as TGCAGTGCTAGAGTAGCGGGAGTGGAGGAGACCCAGTACTTC.

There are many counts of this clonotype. CDR3 region: CAISDVSPGYEQYF. Written as DNA, the CDR3 is TGTGCCATCAGTGACGTAAGCCCGGGCTACGAGCAGTACTTC. V gene TRBV10-3 combines with J gene TRBJ2-7; no firm D call. CDR1 and CDR2 from the germline V gene are ENHRY and SYGVKD. This CDR3 comprises 14 residues. V was cut by 3 bases and J by 3 bases, with 12 bases left in between.